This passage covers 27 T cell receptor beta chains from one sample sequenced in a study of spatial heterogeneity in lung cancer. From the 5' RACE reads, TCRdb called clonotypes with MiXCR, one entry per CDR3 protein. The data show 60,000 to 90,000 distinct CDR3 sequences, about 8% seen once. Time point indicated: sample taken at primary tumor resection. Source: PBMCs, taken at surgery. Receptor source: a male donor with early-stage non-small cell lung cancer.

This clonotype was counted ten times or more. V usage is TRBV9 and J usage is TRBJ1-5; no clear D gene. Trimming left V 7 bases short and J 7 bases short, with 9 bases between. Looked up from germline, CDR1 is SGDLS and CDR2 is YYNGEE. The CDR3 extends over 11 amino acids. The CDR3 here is CASGGPQPQHF. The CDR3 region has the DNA TGTGCCAGCGGAGGGCCCCAGCCCCAGCATTTT.

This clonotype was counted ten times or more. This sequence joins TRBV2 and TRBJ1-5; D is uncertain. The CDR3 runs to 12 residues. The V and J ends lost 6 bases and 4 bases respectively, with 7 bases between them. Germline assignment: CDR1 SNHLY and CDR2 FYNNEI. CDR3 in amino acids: CASRGRNQPQHF. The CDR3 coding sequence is TGTGCCAGCAGGGGGAGGAATCAGCCCCAGCATTTT.

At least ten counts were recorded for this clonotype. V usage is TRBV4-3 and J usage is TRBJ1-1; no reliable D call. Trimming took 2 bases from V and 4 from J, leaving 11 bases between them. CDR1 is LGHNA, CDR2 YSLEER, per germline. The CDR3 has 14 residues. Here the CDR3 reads CASSQRLGPTEAFF. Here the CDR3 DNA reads TGCGCCAGCAGCCAAAGGTTAGGACCCACTGAAGCTTTCTTT.

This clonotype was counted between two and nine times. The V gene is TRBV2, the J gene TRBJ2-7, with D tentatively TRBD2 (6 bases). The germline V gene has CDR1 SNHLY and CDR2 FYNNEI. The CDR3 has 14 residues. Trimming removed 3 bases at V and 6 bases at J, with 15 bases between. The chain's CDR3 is CASSETPVGGEQYF. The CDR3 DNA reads TGTGCCAGCAGTGAGACCCCGGTCGGGGGCGAGCAGTACTTC.

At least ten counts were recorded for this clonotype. In nucleotides, the CDR3 is TGCGCCAGCAGCTTGGGGGAAAGGGGCAATCAGCCCCAGCATTTT. Its protein is CASSLGERGNQPQHF. This chain joins TRBV5-1 and TRBJ1-5; D remains unclear. Trimming took 0 bases from V and 2 from J, leaving 9 bases between them. The CDR3 totals 15 residues. From germline, CDR1 is SGHRS and CDR2 YFSETQ.

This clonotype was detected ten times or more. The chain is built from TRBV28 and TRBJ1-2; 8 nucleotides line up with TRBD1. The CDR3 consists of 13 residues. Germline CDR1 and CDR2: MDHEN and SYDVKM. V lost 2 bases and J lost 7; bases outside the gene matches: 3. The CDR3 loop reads CASSLGQGGGYTF. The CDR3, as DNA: TGTGCCAGCAGTTTAGGACAGGGAGGTGGCTACACCTTC.

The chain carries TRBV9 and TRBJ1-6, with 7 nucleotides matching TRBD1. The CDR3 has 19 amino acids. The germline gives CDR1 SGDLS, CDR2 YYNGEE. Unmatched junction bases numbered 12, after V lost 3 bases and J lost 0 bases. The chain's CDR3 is CASSGRADRESSYNSPLHF. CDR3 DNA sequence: TGTGCCAGCAGCGGTAGGGCCGACAGGGAGAGCTCCTATAATTCACCCCTCCACTTT.

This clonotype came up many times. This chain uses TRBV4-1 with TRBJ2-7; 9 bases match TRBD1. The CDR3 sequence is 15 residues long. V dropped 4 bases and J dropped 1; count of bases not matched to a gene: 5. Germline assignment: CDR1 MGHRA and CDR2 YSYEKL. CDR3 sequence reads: CASSPRDRASYEQYF. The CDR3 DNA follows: TGCGCCAGCAGCCCCCGGGACAGGGCATCCTACGAGCAGTACTTC.

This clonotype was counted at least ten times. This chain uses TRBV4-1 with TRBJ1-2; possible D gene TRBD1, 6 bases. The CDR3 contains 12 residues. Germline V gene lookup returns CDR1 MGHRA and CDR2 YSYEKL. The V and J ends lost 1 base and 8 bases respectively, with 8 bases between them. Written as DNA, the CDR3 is TGCGCCAGCAGCCAAGTAGACAGGGGCTACACCTTC. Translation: CASSQVDRGYTF.

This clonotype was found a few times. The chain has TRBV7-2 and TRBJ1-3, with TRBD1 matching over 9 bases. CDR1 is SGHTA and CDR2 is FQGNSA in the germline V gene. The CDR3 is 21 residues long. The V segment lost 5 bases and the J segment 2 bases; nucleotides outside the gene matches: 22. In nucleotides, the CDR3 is TGTGCCAGCAGCCCCCACCCACCGGGACAGGGAGGCCTACTAGCTGGAAACACCATATATTTT. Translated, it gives CASSPHPPGQGGLLAGNTIYF. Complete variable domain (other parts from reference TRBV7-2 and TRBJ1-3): GAGVSQSPSNKVTEKGKDVELRCDPISGHTALYWYRQSLGQGLEFLIYFQGNSAPDKSGLPSDRFSAERTGGSVSTLTIQRTQQEDSAVYLCASSPHPPGQGGLLAGNTIYFGEGSWLTVV.

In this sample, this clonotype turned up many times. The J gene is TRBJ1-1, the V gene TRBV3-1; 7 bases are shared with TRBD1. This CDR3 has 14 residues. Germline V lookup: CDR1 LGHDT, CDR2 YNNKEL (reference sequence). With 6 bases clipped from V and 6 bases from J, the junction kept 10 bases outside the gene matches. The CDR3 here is CASRPDRASAEAFF. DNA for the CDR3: TGTGCCAGCAGGCCCGACAGGGCCTCGGCTGAAGCTTTCTTT.

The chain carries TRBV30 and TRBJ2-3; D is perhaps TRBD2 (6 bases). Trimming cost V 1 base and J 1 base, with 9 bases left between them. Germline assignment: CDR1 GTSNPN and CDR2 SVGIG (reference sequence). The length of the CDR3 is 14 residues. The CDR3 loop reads CAWSAGVGTDTQYF. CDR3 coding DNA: TGTGCCTGGAGTGCGGGAGTGGGCACAGATACGCAGTATTTT.

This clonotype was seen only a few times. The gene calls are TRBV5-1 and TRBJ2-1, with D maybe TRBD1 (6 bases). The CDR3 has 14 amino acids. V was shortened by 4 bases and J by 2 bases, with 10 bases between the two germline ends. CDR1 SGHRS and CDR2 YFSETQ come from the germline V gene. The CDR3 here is CASSDRNTYNEQFF. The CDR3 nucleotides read TGCGCCAGCAGCGACAGGAATACCTACAATGAGCAGTTCTTC.

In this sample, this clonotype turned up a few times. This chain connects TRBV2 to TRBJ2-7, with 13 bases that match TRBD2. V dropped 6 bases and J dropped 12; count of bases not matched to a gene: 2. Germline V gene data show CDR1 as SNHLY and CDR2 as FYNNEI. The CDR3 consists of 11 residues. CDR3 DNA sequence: TGTGCCAGCAGGACTAGCGGGGGGCGGTACTTC. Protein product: CASRTSGGRYF. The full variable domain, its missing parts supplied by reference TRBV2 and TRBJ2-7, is EPEVTQTPSHQVTQMGQEVILRCVPISNHLYFYWYRQILGQKVEFLVSFYNNEISEKSEIFDDQFSVERPDGSNFTLKIRSTKLEDSAMYFCASRTSGGRYFGPGTRLTVT.

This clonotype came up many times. This CDR3 is CASSPGLAQETQYF. For the CDR3, the DNA is TGTGCCAGCAGCCCGGGACTAGCTCAAGAGACCCAGTACTTC. The chain joins TRBV7-2 to TRBJ2-5; 9 nucleotides agree with TRBD2. Germline V lookup: CDR1 SGHTA, CDR2 FQGNSA. With 5 bases clipped from V and 2 bases from J, the junction kept 3 bases outside the gene matches. CDR3 length: 14 residues. Full variable domain (outside the CDR3, taken from reference TRBV7-2 and TRBJ2-5): GAGVSQSPSNKVTEKGKDVELRCDPISGHTALYWYRQSLGQGLEFLIYFQGNSAPDKSGLPSDRFSAERTGGSVSTLTIQRTQQEDSAVYLCASSPGLAQETQYFGPGTRLLVL.

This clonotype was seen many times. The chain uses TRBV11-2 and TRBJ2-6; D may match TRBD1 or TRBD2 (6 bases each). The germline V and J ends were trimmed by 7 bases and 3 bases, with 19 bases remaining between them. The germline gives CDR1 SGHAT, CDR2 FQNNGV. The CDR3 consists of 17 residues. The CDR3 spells CASNQEGGAFGANVLTF. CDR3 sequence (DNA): TGTGCCAGCAACCAAGAGGGGGGCGCGTTTGGGGCCAACGTCCTGACTTTC.

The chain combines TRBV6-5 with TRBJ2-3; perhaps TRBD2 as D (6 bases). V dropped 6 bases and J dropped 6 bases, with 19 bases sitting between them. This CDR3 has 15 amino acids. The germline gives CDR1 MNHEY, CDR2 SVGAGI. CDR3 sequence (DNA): TGTGCCAGCAGGGTAGCGGTGCGGGCATGGGATACGCAGTATTTT. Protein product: CASRVAVRAWDTQYF.

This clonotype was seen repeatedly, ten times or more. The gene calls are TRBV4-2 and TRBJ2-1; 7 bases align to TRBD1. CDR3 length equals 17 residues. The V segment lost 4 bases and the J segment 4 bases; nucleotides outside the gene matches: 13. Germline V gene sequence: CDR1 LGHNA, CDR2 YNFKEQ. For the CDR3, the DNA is TGTGCCAGCAGCCCCCAGGGGGAATTCGGTACTTACAATGAGCAGTTCTTC. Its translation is CASSPQGEFGTYNEQFF.

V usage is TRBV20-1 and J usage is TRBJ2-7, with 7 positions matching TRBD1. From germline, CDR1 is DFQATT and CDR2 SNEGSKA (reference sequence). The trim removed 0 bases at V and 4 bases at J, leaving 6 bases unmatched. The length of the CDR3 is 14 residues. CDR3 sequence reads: CSARETGKSYEQYF. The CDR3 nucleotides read TGCAGTGCTAGAGAGACAGGGAAAAGTTACGAGCAGTACTTC.

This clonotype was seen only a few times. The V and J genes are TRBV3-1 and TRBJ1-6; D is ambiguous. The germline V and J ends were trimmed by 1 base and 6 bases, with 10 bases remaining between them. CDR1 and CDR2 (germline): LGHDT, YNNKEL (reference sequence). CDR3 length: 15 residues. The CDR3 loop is CASSQGAGTNSPLHF. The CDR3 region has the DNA TGTGCCAGCAGCCAAGGGGCAGGAACTAATTCACCCCTCCACTTT.

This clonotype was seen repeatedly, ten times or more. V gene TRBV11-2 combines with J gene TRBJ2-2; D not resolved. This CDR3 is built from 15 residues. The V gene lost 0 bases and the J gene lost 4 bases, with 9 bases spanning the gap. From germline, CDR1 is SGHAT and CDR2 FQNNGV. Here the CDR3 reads CASSLEILPTGELFF. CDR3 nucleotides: TGTGCCAGCAGCTTAGAGATATTACCCACCGGGGAGCTGTTTTTT.

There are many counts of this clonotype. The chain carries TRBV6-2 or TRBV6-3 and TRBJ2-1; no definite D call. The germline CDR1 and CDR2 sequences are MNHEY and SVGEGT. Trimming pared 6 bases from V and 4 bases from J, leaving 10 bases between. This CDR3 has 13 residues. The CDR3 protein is CASSKAQYNEQFF. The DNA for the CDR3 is TGTGCCAGCAGCAAGGCACAGTACAATGAGCAGTTCTTC.

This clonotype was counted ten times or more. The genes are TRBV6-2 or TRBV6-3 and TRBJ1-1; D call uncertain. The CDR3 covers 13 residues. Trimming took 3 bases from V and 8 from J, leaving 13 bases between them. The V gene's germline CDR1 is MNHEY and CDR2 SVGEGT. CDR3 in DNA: TGTGCCAGCAGTTATATAACACCTGTGGAAGCTTTCTTT. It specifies CASSYITPVEAFF.

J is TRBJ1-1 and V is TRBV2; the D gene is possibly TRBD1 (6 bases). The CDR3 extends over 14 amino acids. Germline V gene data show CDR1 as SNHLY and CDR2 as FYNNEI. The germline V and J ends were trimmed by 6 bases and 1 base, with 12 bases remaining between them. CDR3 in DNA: TGTGCCAGCAGACGTGGACAGCCGAACACTGAAGCTTTCTTT. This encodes CASRRGQPNTEAFF. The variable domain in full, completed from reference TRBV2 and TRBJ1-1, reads EPEVTQTPSHQVTQMGQEVILRCVPISNHLYFYWYRQILGQKVEFLVSFYNNEISEKSEIFDDQFSVERPDGSNFTLKIRSTKLEDSAMYFCASRRGQPNTEAFFGQGTRLTVV.

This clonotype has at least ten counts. DNA of the CDR3: TGCGCCAGCAGCGCGTCGACCTCAAGGGCCTACGAGCAGTACTTC. Its protein is CASSASTSRAYEQYF. The chain is built from TRBV5-1 and TRBJ2-7, with D unresolved. Germline CDR1 reads SGHRS; CDR2 reads YFSETQ. CDR3 length: 15 amino acids. The V end lost 4 bases, the J end lost 2 bases, and 16 bases lay between the germline ends.

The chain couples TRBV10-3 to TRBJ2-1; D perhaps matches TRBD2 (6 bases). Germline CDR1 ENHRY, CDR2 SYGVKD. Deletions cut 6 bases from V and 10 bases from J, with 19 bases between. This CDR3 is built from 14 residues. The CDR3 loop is CAISPVGGSGEQFF. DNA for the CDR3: TGTGCCATCAGCCCCGTTGGGGGGAGTGGCGAGCAGTTCTTC.

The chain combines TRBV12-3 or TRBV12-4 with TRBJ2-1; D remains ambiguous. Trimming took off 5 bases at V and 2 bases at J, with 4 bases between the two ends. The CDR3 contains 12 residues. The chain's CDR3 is CASSLTYNEQFF. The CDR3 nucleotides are TGTGCCAGCAGTCTAACCTACAATGAGCAGTTCTTC.